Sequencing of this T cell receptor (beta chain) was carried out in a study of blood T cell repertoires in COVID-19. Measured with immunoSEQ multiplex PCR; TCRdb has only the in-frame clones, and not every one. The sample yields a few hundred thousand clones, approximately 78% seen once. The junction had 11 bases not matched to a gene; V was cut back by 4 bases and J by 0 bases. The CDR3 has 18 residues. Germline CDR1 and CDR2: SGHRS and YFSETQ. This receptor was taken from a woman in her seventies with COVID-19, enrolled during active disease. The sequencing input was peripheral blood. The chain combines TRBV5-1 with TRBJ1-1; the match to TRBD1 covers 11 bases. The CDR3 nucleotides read TGCGCCAGCAGCCAGGACAGGGGGCTCGGTTCAGTGAACACTGAAGCTTTCTTT. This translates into CASSQDRGLGSVNTEAFF.